This TCR beta chain was documented in a study of metastatic and nonmetastatic thyroid tumors. Broader study findings: For both blood and tumor, malignant thyroid tumors reportedly showed significantly higher TCR beta diversity than benign nodules did.

As originally analysed: Differences in CDR3 between clinicopathological groups were drawn on to build a classifier intended to discriminate distant-metastatic papillary thyroid cancer patients. TCRdb reassembled clones from the PCR reads with MiXCR. The V and J calls come from TCRdb's annotation, not from the publication. The sample has over 25,000 clones, 15% to 20% seen once; the top ten hold approximately 10%. This clone was found many times. Its antigen remains unknown. Among the patients, none had received any treatment before thyroid surgery. The CDR3 totals 17 residues. V lost 1 base and J lost 6; bases outside the gene matches: 11. Germline lookup yields CDR1 SGHNT and CDR2 YENEEA.

This sequence joins TRBV11-3 and TRBJ2-2; the match to TRBD1 covers 7 bases. Sequenced sample: blood. This TCR was sampled from a female donor with papillary thyroid cancer or a benign thyroid nodule (not recorded which). Some clones in this sample may be carry-over from other donors' samples. CDR3 DNA sequence: TGTGCCAGCAGCTTAGGGATGGGACAGCGAGCCCCCGGGGAGCTGTTTTTT. This encodes CASSLGMGQRAPGELFF.